This is a list of T cell receptor beta chains from one sample in a study of T cells after yellow fever vaccination. MiXCR, run by TCRdb on the 5' RACE reads, gives a single entry per CDR3 protein. The sample lists 120,000 or so distinct CDR3 sequences; about 15% were seen once. The specimen was CD8+ T cells sorted from PBMCs, collected 5 days after the yellow fever booster vaccination. The source of these receptors is a man between 18 and 35 years old who received the YFV17D yellow fever vaccine. Each CDR3 is given without its conserved first and last residue. The D gene is left open where the match is weak.

V: TRBV10-3; D: TRBD1; length: 16; CDR3: AISGVGQGGVTQETQY
V: TRBV29-1; D: .; length: 16; CDR3: SAIPGSDTRINQETQY
V: TRBV7-9; D: TRBD2; length: 12; CDR3: ASSLLRGKETQY
V: TRBV4-1; D: .; length: 16; CDR3: ASSQTPPTPGAKNIQY
V: TRBV5-1; D: .; length: 12; CDR3: ASSLTRLTDTQY
V: TRBV7-2; D: .; length: 11; CDR3: ASSPAPTDTQY
V: TRBV27; D: TRBD1; length: 13; CDR3: ASSERTGKDSEAF
V: TRBV30; D: .; length: 13; CDR3: AWMWRGFSSAEAF
V: TRBV7-9; D: .; length: 10; CDR3: ASSLDGLEAF
V: TRBV11-2; D: .; length: 13; CDR3: ASSLAPGGQETQY
V: TRBV6-5; D: .; length: 9; CDR3: ASRTGWGYT
V: TRBV3-1; D: TRBD1; length: 13; CDR3: ASSQDGTGDQPQH
V: TRBV14; D: .; length: 13; CDR3: ASSQDEWAGETQY
V: TRBV29-1; D: .; length: 10; CDR3: SVGLGTGELF
V: TRBV7-7; D: .; length: 14; CDR3: ASSLLGDPNTGELF
V: TRBV29-1; D: .; length: 8; CDR3: SVEQAEQF
V: TRBV4-1; D: TRBD1; length: 12; CDR3: ASSRGQGTYEQY
V: TRBV10-2; D: .; length: 9; CDR3: ASSEETSAF
V: TRBV7-9; D: TRBD1; length: 13; CDR3: ASSSPTGSYNEQF
V: TRBV7-8; D: .; length: 11; CDR3: ASSLSASLEAF
V: TRBV6-6; D: TRBD2; length: 15; CDR3: ASSYTRTSGVTDTQY
V: TRBV2; D: TRBD1; length: 8; CDR3: ASRSGTGI
V: TRBV7-9; D: .; length: 13; CDR3: ASSLGRGLYNEQF
V: TRBV18; D: .; length: 8; CDR3: ASSADTQY
V: TRBV7-9; D: .; length: 12; CDR3: ASSPTGDYEKLF
V: TRBV29-1; D: TRBD2; length: 11; CDR3: SVGLAGVNEQF
V: TRBV7-2; D: .; length: 11; CDR3: ASSLNRIYEQY
V: TRBV6-1; D: .; length: 10; CDR3: ASSDPPNEQF
V: TRBV29-1; D: .; length: 13; CDR3: SVEILGQGYNEQF
V: TRBV5-4; D: .; length: 12; CDR3: ASSLEGGQETQY
V: TRBV7-3; D: .; length: 12; CDR3: ASSLDGGSYEQY
V: TRBV29-1; D: TRBD1; length: 12; CDR3: SVESGGQSYEQY
V: TRBV10-3; D: .; length: 11; CDR3: AISDRGSYGYT
V: TRBV7-7; D: TRBD2; length: 13; CDR3: ASSLAGAGANVLT
V: TRBV27; D: .; length: 12; CDR3: ASTPVGGTYEQY
V: TRBV12-3/TRBV12-4; D: TRBD1; length: 19; CDR3: ASSFRVKARHDRENNYGYT
V: TRBV27; D: .; length: 14; CDR3: ASSLSWILSANVLT
V: TRBV27; D: .; length: 9; CDR3: ASSGGSPLH
V: TRBV3-1; D: .; length: 14; CDR3: ASSQDLGDPEETQY
V: TRBV4-3; D: .; length: 16; CDR3: ASSRDKRWEGTTDTQY
V: TRBV10-3; D: .; length: 14; CDR3: AISEYRDGANYGYT
V: TRBV7-2; D: TRBD1; length: 14; CDR3: ASSHPGQGVRTEAF